These T cell receptor beta chains were read from a single sample in a study of T cell responses to AZD1222 COVID-19 vaccine. Sequencing used immunoSEQ multiplex PCR; TCRdb keeps in-frame clones, though not all of them. The data show fewer than 150,000 clones, with roughly nine tenths seen just once and approximately 9.8% held by the top ten. Sequenced material: peripheral blood, taken 28 days after the second AZD1222 dose. Source of these receptors: an adult who received the AZD1222 COVID-19 vaccine. The CDR3 runs from the conserved cysteine through the conserved F or W. The D gene is left open where the match is weak. Clone size appears in some rows only: once, few, many, or a class for an expanded clone.

v_gene: TRBV5-5; d_gene: NA; j_gene: TRBJ1-6; abundance: NA; CDR3nt: TGTGCCAGCAGCTTGGCCTGGGGGGAATCACCCCTCCACTTT; CDR3aa: CASSLAWGESPLHF
v_gene: TRBV6-5; d_gene: NA; j_gene: TRBJ2-2; abundance: NA; CDR3nt: TGTGCCAGCAGTTCCCGTCGGTCCGGGGAGCTGTTTTTT; CDR3aa: CASSSRRSGELFF
v_gene: TRBV11-2; d_gene: NA; j_gene: TRBJ1-5; abundance: NA; CDR3nt: TGTGCCAGCAGCTTAGATACCTACAGTCAGCCCCAGCATTTT; CDR3aa: CASSLDTYSQPQHF
v_gene: TRBV11-2; d_gene: NA; j_gene: TRBJ2-1; abundance: NA; CDR3nt: TGTGCCAGCAGCTTAGATAGCAGACTGCAGTTCTTC; CDR3aa: CASSLDSRLQFF
v_gene: TRBV18; d_gene: NA; j_gene: TRBJ2-1; abundance: NA; CDR3nt: TGTGCCAGCTCACCACAGGGCTGGAATGAGCAGTTCTTC; CDR3aa: CASSPQGWNEQFF
v_gene: TRBV4-2; d_gene: TRBD1; j_gene: TRBJ2-7; abundance: NA; CDR3nt: TGTGCCAGCAGCCAAGGCCCGGGACAGGGGGCCTACGAGCAGTACTTC; CDR3aa: CASSQGPGQGAYEQYF
v_gene: TRBV10-3; d_gene: TRBD2; j_gene: TRBJ2-1; abundance: NA; CDR3nt: TGTGCCATCGGCGGACTAGCGGGCACATCCTACAATGAGCAGTTCTTC; CDR3aa: CAIGGLAGTSYNEQFF
v_gene: TRBV2; d_gene: NA; j_gene: TRBJ1-5; abundance: NA; CDR3nt: TGTGCCAGCAGCCCCAAAGCCGGGGGGGCGTATAGCAATCAGCCCCAGCATTTT; CDR3aa: CASSPKAGGAYSNQPQHF
v_gene: TRBV30; d_gene: NA; j_gene: TRBJ1-3; abundance: NA; CDR3nt: TGTGCCCAGGAGGCCGTTGGAAACACCATATATTTT; CDR3aa: CAQEAVGNTIYF
v_gene: TRBV10-2; d_gene: NA; j_gene: TRBJ1-5; abundance: NA; CDR3nt: TGCGCCAGCAGTGAGGCTGGACGCAATCAGCCCCAGCATTTT; CDR3aa: CASSEAGRNQPQHF
v_gene: TRBV19; d_gene: NA; j_gene: TRBJ1-5; abundance: NA; CDR3nt: TGTGCCAGTAGTATAGCTCCCGGGACTATAAATCAGCCCCAGCATTTT; CDR3aa: CASSIAPGTINQPQHF
v_gene: TRBV15; d_gene: NA; j_gene: TRBJ1-2; abundance: NA; CDR3nt: TGTGCCACCAGCAGAGCTGGGGGCGTTAACTATGGCTACACCTTC; CDR3aa: CATSRAGGVNYGYTF
v_gene: TRBV10-2; d_gene: NA; j_gene: TRBJ2-2; abundance: NA; CDR3nt: TGCGCCAGCCGTGGTCGGGGCAGGGGACTGTTCACCGGGGAGCTGTTTTTT; CDR3aa: CASRGRGRGLFTGELFF
v_gene: TRBV6-5; d_gene: NA; j_gene: TRBJ2-1; abundance: NA; CDR3nt: TGTGCCAGCAGTCCCGACGGACTACCCGGCCATGAGCAGTTCTTC; CDR3aa: CASSPDGLPGHEQFF
v_gene: TRBV7-2; d_gene: NA; j_gene: TRBJ1-5; abundance: NA; CDR3nt: TGTGCCAGCAGCTCTCGAGGATCATGGCAGCCCCAGCATTTT; CDR3aa: CASSSRGSWQPQHF
v_gene: TRBV7-2; d_gene: NA; j_gene: TRBJ1-3; abundance: NA; CDR3nt: TGTGCCAGCAGCCAAAACCCAGGGGACACCATATATTTT; CDR3aa: CASSQNPGDTIYF
v_gene: TRBV13; d_gene: NA; j_gene: TRBJ1-6; abundance: NA; CDR3nt: TGTGCCAGCAGCTTAGAAGATCTTTCACCCCTCCACTTT; CDR3aa: CASSLEDLSPLHF
v_gene: TRBV18; d_gene: NA; j_gene: TRBJ1-1; abundance: NA; CDR3nt: TGTGCCAGCTCACCTCAGGCGAAACACTCTGAAGCTTTCTTT; CDR3aa: CASSPQAKHSEAFF
v_gene: TRBV11-2; d_gene: NA; j_gene: TRBJ1-6; abundance: once; CDR3nt: TGTGCCAGCAGCTTAGGGATTTCCTCGTGGCAAAATTCACCCCTCCACTTT; CDR3aa: CASSLGISSWQNSPLHF
v_gene: TRBV19; d_gene: NA; j_gene: TRBJ1-1; abundance: NA; CDR3nt: TGTGCCAGTAGTATACAGGGTGCGTATGCTGAAGCTTTCTTT; CDR3aa: CASSIQGAYAEAFF
v_gene: TRBV29-1; d_gene: TRBD1; j_gene: TRBJ1-2; abundance: NA; CDR3nt: TGCAGCGTTGAGGGGACAGTTACTAACTATGGCTACACCTTC; CDR3aa: CSVEGTVTNYGYTF